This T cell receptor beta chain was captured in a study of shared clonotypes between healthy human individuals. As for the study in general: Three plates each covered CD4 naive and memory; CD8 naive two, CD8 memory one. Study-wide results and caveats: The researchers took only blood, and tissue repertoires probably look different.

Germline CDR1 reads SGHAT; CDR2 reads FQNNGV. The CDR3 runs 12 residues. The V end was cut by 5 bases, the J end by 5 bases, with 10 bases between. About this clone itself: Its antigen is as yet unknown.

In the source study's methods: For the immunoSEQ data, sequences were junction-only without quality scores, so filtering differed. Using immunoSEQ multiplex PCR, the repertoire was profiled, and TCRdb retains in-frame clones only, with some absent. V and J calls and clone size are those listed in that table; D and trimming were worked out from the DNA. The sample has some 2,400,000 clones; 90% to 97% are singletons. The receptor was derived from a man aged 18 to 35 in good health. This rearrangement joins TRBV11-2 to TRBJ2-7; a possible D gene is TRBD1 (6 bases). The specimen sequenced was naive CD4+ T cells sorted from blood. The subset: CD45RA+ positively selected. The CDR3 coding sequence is TGTGCCAGCAGCGACAGGTTCCACGAGCAGTACTTC. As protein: CASSDRFHEQYF.